These 27 T cell receptor beta chains share one sample of origin, sequenced in a study of control samples from healthy donors and cancer patients. The table came from immunoSEQ multiplex PCR; TCRdb's copy has only in-frame clones and leaves some out. Here the sample spans about 77,000 clones, approximately 92% being singletons. The sample taken for sequencing was blood. These receptors originate from a woman aged 55-70 years in good health.

The chain has TRBV3-1 (or the pseudogene TRBV3-2) and TRBJ2-7; D is unclear. The germline V gene encodes CDR1 LGHDT and CDR2 YNNKEL (reference sequence). V gave up 1 base and J gave up 4 bases, with 8 bases separating them. CDR3 length equals 13 residues. The CDR3, as DNA: TGTGCCAGCAGCCAAGCTAGTGGTTACGAGCAGTACTTC. It specifies CASSQASGYEQYF.

The chain recombines TRBV9 with TRBJ2-1; the D call may be TRBD1 or TRBD2 (5 bases each). The CDR3 runs 17 residues. Germline CDR1 reads SGDLS; CDR2 reads YYNGEE. Deletions cut 4 bases from V and 8 bases from J, with 25 bases between. CDR3 nucleotide sequence: TGTGCCAGCAGCCCCAACGAAGGGGACCGGTTATGGGATGAGCAGTTCTTC. It codes for CASSPNEGDRLWDEQFF.

The J gene is TRBJ1-1, the V gene TRBV28; D unclear. The CDR3 extends over 13 amino acids. Germline assignment: CDR1 MDHEN and CDR2 SYDVKM. V lost 3 bases and J 1 base, leaving 6 bases between the germline ends. The CDR3 DNA follows: TGTGCCAGCAGTTTTATGAGGAACACTGAAGCTTTCTTT. This sequence encodes CASSFMRNTEAFF.

This chain uses TRBV3-1 (or the pseudogene TRBV3-2) with TRBJ1-1; 7 bases align to TRBD1. Germline trimming cut 0 bases from V and 11 bases from J; bases unmatched to any gene: 6. The CDR3 length is 13 residues. Per the germline V gene, CDR1 is LGHDT and CDR2 is YNNKEL (reference sequence). The CDR3 DNA reads TGTGCCAGCAGCCAAGAAGGGGGCTGGGGGGCTTTCTTT. This gives the protein CASSQEGGWGAFF.

The CDR3 sequence is CASWEQGNSPLHF. The DNA of the CDR3 is TGTGCCAGCTGGGAGCAGGGGAATTCACCCCTCCACTTT. The chain recombines TRBV6-5 with TRBJ1-6; tentatively, D is TRBD1 (6 bases). This CDR3 contains 13 residues. V lost 8 bases and J lost 7, with 12 bases in between. CDR1 is MNHEY and CDR2 is SVGAGI in the germline V gene.

The chain is built from TRBV27 and TRBJ1-4; D is perhaps TRBD1 (5 bases). CDR3 length equals 15 residues. CDR1 and CDR2 from the germline V gene are MNHEY and SMNVEV (reference sequence). V was pared by 7 bases and J by 0 bases, with 12 bases between. The CDR3 reads CASTSLGATNEKLFF. In DNA form, the CDR3 reads TGTGCCAGCACATCCCTGGGGGCAACTAATGAAAAACTGTTTTTT.

This chain joins TRBV3-1 (or the pseudogene TRBV3-2) and TRBJ2-7, with D uncertain. Per the germline V gene, CDR1 is LGHDT and CDR2 is YNNKEL (reference sequence). The germline V and J ends were trimmed by 3 bases and 0 bases, with 0 bases remaining between them. This CDR3 has 11 amino acids. For the CDR3, the DNA is TGTGCCAGCAGCCACTCCTACGAGCAGTACTTC. This encodes CASSHSYEQYF.

This clone has just a few counts. The chain is built from TRBV4-1 and TRBJ2-7; 8 nucleotides agree with TRBD1. Germline CDR1 reads MGHRA; CDR2 reads YSYEKL. V lost 6 bases to trimming and J lost 0 bases; unmatched junction nucleotides: 7. This CDR3 spans 15 amino acids. The CDR3 loop is CASSLSGTGSYEQYF. The CDR3 nucleotides read TGCGCCAGCAGTCTCTCCGGGACAGGCTCCTACGAGCAGTACTTC.

The chain joins TRBV4-3 to TRBJ2-2; no definite D call. This CDR3 contains 16 residues. The germline V and J ends were trimmed by 1 base and 3 bases, with 12 bases remaining between them. Germline-derived CDR1 and CDR2 are LGHNA and YSLEER. The CDR3 DNA is TGCGCCAGCAGCCAAGCCGGCGTGGCGGACACCGGGGAGCTGTTTTTT. As protein: CASSQAGVADTGELFF.

This clone was found once. In nucleotides, the CDR3 is TGTGCCAGCTCACCAGTGGCAGGGTTGTCTCTCACAGATACGCAGTATTTT. Translation gives CASSPVAGLSLTDTQYF. This chain connects TRBV18 to TRBJ2-3; weak D call: TRBD1 (5 bases). With 2 bases removed from V and 2 bases from J, the gap between germline ends came to 17 bases. The CDR3 has 17 amino acids. The V gene's germline CDR1 is KGHSH and CDR2 LQKENI.

V usage is TRBV6-5 and J usage is TRBJ1-6; no clear D gene. The CDR3 runs 15 residues. The germline CDR1 and CDR2 sequences are MNHEY and SVGAGI. V was clipped by 7 bases and J by 9 bases, with 19 bases between them. The CDR3 nucleotides are TGTGCCAGCAACGGGAAGGGCTACGATTCTTCACCCCTCCACTTT. Translation gives CASNGKGYDSSPLHF.

The rearrangement joins TRBV7-9 to TRBJ1-2, with D maybe TRBD1 (5 bases). The CDR3 covers 14 residues. Trimming left V 5 bases short and J 4 bases short, with 14 bases between. Looked up from germline, CDR1 is SEHNR and CDR2 is FQNEAQ (reference sequence). CDR3 region: CASSDGGAAYGYTF. CDR3 DNA: TGTGCCAGCAGCGATGGAGGGGCAGCCTATGGCTACACCTTC.

The chain couples TRBV2 to TRBJ2-1; a possible D gene is TRBD2 (6 bases). Trimming stripped 1 base from V and 4 bases from J, with 11 bases between. The germline V gene has CDR1 SNHLY and CDR2 FYNNEI. The CDR3 is 15 residues long. CDR3 nucleotide sequence: TGTGCCAGCAGTGAAGGGGCGGGGAGATACAATGAGCAGTTCTTC. This gives the protein CASSEGAGRYNEQFF.

The chain employs TRBV28 and TRBJ1-5, with 7 positions matching TRBD1. V trimming: 6 bases; J trimming: 3 bases; junction bases outside the gene matches: 5. This CDR3 contains 14 residues. Germline-derived CDR1 and CDR2 are MDHEN and SYDVKM. The CDR3 protein is CASRQGQVNQPQHF. Here the CDR3 DNA reads TGTGCCAGCAGGCAAGGACAGGTCAATCAGCCCCAGCATTTT.

The chain couples TRBV12-3 or TRBV12-4 to TRBJ1-3; D ambiguous. V was cut by 3 bases and J by 3 bases, with 0 bases left in between. The CDR3 extends over 11 amino acids. The CDR3 DNA reads as TGTGCCAGCAGTTTTGGAAACACCATATATTTT. The encoded protein is CASSFGNTIYF.

This chain connects TRBV2 to TRBJ2-1, with 10 bases identical to TRBD2. The CDR3 is 16 residues long. Per germline, CDR1 SNHLY and CDR2 FYNNEI. V shed 2 bases, J shed 8 bases, and the junction held 9 bases outside the gene matches. CDR3 nucleotide sequence: TGTGCCAGCAGTGAAAGGAAAGCGGGAGGGCAAGATGAGCAGTTCTTC. This encodes CASSERKAGGQDEQFF.

The CDR3 DNA sequence: TGCGCCAGCAGCTTGGCCGGATCAACTAATGAAAAACTGTTTTTT. Encoded protein: CASSLAGSTNEKLFF. The chain has TRBV5-1 and TRBJ1-4; D remains unclear. V shed 0 bases and J shed 0 bases, with 6 bases lying between them. The CDR3 is 15 amino acids. Germline CDR1 and CDR2: SGHRS and YFSETQ.

The gene calls are TRBV7-2 and TRBJ2-7; D is ambiguous. The CDR3 consists of 14 residues. V was cut by 4 bases and J by 3 bases, with 13 bases left in between. Germline values: CDR1 SGHTA, CDR2 FQGNSA. The CDR3 loop is CASSYNDGFYEQYF. In DNA, the CDR3 is TGTGCCAGCAGCTACAATGACGGATTCTACGAGCAGTACTTC.

V and J are TRBV19 and TRBJ1-4, with 7 bases lining up with TRBD1. J lost 7 bases, V lost 4 bases, and 6 bases had no gene match. Germline V gene lookup returns CDR1 LNHDA and CDR2 SQIVND (reference sequence). This CDR3 is 14 amino acids long. The CDR3 DNA follows: TGTGCCAGTAGTACGGGCAGGGGGTCTGAAAAACTGTTTTTT. Amino acids: CASSTGRGSEKLFF.

The chain joins TRBV2 to TRBJ1-2; the D is unclear. V lost 6 bases and J lost 8, with 13 bases in between. Germline CDR1 and CDR2: SNHLY and FYNNEI. The CDR3 is 12 amino acids. The CDR3 region has the DNA TGTGCCAGCAGGACTCAGGAGGAAGGCTACACCTTC. As protein: CASRTQEEGYTF. The full variable domain, completed using reference TRBV2 and TRBJ1-2, is EPEVTQTPSHQVTQMGQEVILRCVPISNHLYFYWYRQILGQKVEFLVSFYNNEISEKSEIFDDQFSVERPDGSNFTLKIRSTKLEDSAMYFCASRTQEEGYTFGSGTRLTVV.

The chain is built from TRBV12-3 or TRBV12-4 and TRBJ1-3; D ambiguous. The length of the CDR3 is 11 residues. Trimming stripped 5 bases from V and 4 bases from J, with 3 bases between. The CDR3 region is CASSRGNTIYF. CDR3 sequence (DNA): TGTGCCAGCAGTAGGGGAAACACCATATATTTT.

The V gene is TRBV3-1 (or the pseudogene TRBV3-2), the J gene TRBJ1-5; D gene uncertain. The ends were cut back, 1 base at V and 5 bases at J, with 6 bases in the middle. Germline V gene data show CDR1 as LGHDT and CDR2 as YNNKEL (reference sequence). The CDR3 runs 13 residues. The CDR3 region is CASSQGWDQPQHF. The CDR3 DNA reads as TGTGCCAGCAGCCAAGGGTGGGATCAGCCCCAGCATTTT.

The gene calls are TRBV24-1 and TRBJ1-2; maybe TRBD1 (5 bases). V gave up 0 bases and J gave up 6 bases, with 7 bases separating them. The CDR3 has 13 amino acids. CDR1 and CDR2 (germline): KGHDR, SFDVKD. CDR3 DNA: TGTGCCACCAGTGATTTGCGAGGGGATGGCTACACCTTC. The encoded protein is CATSDLRGDGYTF.

The chain combines TRBV2 with TRBJ2-1, with 10 bases aligning to TRBD2. With 8 bases clipped from V and 9 bases from J, the junction kept 7 bases outside the gene matches. Germline CDR1 SNHLY, CDR2 FYNNEI. This CDR3 is 13 amino acids long. CDR3 DNA sequence: TGTGCCAGCCGGTGGATAGCGGGAGGTGAGCAGTTCTTC. As protein: CASRWIAGGEQFF.

The J gene is TRBJ1-2, the V gene TRBV5-4, with a tentative D call TRBD1 (5 bases). The CDR3 consists of 12 residues. The germline gives CDR1 SGHNT, CDR2 YYREEE (reference sequence). V was trimmed by 2 bases and J by 8 bases, leaving 10 bases between them. The DNA of the CDR3 is TGTGCCAGCAGCTTCGACAGATACGGCTACACCTTC. Residues: CASSFDRYGYTF. Looking up the rest from reference TRBV5-4 and TRBJ1-2 gives the full variable domain: ETGVTQSPTHLIKTRGQQVTLRCSSQSGHNTVSWYQQALGQGPQFIFQYYREEENGRGNFPPRFSGLQFPNYSSELNVNALELDDSALYLCASSFDRYGYTFGSGTRLTVV.

The chain carries TRBV5-1 and TRBJ2-1; D perhaps matches TRBD1 (6 bases). CDR1 SGHRS and CDR2 YFSETQ come from the germline V gene. The CDR3 covers 15 residues. V gave up 0 bases and J gave up 7 bases, with 14 bases separating them. CDR3 loop: CASSLEGQRGNEQFF. In DNA form, the CDR3 reads TGCGCCAGCAGCTTGGAGGGACAAAGGGGGAATGAGCAGTTCTTC.

Of note for this clone: At one boundary the junction diverges from the germline segment, which might be a read error. This chain connects TRBV30 to TRBJ2-1; a possible D gene is TRBD1 (5 bases). Germline V CDR1 and CDR2: GTSNPN, SVGIG (reference sequence). The CDR3 consists of 12 residues. The CDR3 loop reads CAWSVSSARVIF. The CDR3 DNA reads TGTGCCTGGAGTGTATCCAGCGCCAGGGTCATCTTC. The complete variable domain, with remaining parts taken from reference TRBV30 and TRBJ2-1, reads SQTIHQWPATLVQPVGSPLSLECTVEGTSNPNLYWYRQAAGRGLQLLFYSVGIGQISSEVPQNLSASRPQDRQFILSSKKLLLSDSGFYLCAWSVSSARVIFGPGTRLTVL.